This T cell receptor beta chain emerged from a study of GPR56 and killer-like receptors on CD4 memory cells (dated by TCRdb to the late 2010s). For the study in its entirety: According to the study's proposal, human CD4+ memory T-cell differentiation and cytokine production potential are marked by the progressive acquisition of KLRB1, KLRG1, GPR56 and then KLRF1. Healthy blood donors in the study were described as age-matched to the liver disease patients, whose median age was roughly 71 years. The full study reports these points: Clonal frequency started low in the marker-negative population and rose progressively along the proposed pathway, while TCRbeta diversity decreased accordingly. The clones that dominated late populations 4 and 5 were also present in early populations 1 and 2, and the authors interpreted this finding as evidence for linear differentiation. Overlap of TCR repertoires was especially pronounced between late populations 4 and 5, and partly extended to population 3. Rather than covering full repertoires, the diversity and similarity analyses were limited to the 100 most expanded clones in each population.

Reads for this sample came from an Illumina HiSeq 2500. For construction of sequencing libraries, the recombined TCRbeta locus was amplified according to a previously published PCR protocol. Under the source paper's analysis protocol: Any read whose average quality score fell below 30 was discarded, and IMSEQ was used to process the reads that remained. Each clonotype was defined by the combination of Vbeta gene, Jbeta gene and CDR3 amino acid sequence. The Morisita-Horn index, computed on the top 100 expanded clones, was used to quantify repertoire overlap between populations. Clonal diversity was assessed with Rényi diversity profiles calculated on the top 100 expanded clones. Once TCRdb had reprocessed the reads, it stored one entry per CDR3 protein sequence and supplied no DNA. It is TCRdb's table, rather than the study itself, that gives the V and J calls and clone size. The table for this sample shows about 2,900 distinct CDR3 sequences. The top ten clonotypes cover about 3.4% of the sample.

Five KLR/GPR56-defined CD4+ populations were enriched by fluorescence-activated cell sorting before TCRbeta sequencing. To test whether memory differentiation follows a linear pathway, the researchers sequenced TCRbeta repertoires from five CD4+ T-cell subsets, each defined by expression of KLRB1, KLRG1, GPR56 and KLRF1. TCR-sequenced cells came from peripheral blood of healthy control individuals, reported as five donors in the TCRbeta analysis figure. Heparinized peripheral blood was collected and all samples were processed within one hour of retrieval. Blood was diluted 1:2 in PBS, and peripheral blood mononuclear cells were then isolated from the diluted blood at room temperature by Biocoll density gradient centrifugation. Before flow sorting, CD4+ T cells were enriched from freshly isolated PBMCs by magnetic sorting with anti-CD4 MicroBeads. A BD FACSAria II was used to sort CD4+ T cells enriched from PBMCs of healthy donors according to marker expression. Surface staining used anti-KLRB1 clone 191B8, anti-KLRF1 clone 4A4.D10 and anti-KLRG1 clone REA261 antibodies from Miltenyi Biotec.

From its cysteine to its phenylalanine, the CDR3 spans 15 amino acids. No DNA is given. According to the germline V gene, CDR1 reads MNHEY and CDR2 reads SVGAGI. With no count recorded, this clonotype is classed as medium-sized (0.01 to 0.1%) from frequency. The antigen this receptor binds is unknown. This chain is built from TRBV6-5 and TRBJ1-6; the TCRdb call, TRBD1, lacks DNA for checking. The sequenced sample was memory CD4+ T cells from blood. This clonotype was sampled from a human donor in good health. This receptor carries the CDR3 CASSPSGTGSTPLHF.